The T cell receptor beta chain described here comes from a study of CD8+ T cells in alopecia areata. Regarding the study as a whole: Normal skin's resident alphabeta T cells are sequenced alongside lesional scalp T cells. For lesional scalp, especially alopecia totalis/universalis, clonality was higher than in normal scalp. Many expanded lesional clones persisted during tofacitinib (in both scalp and blood).

Investigators isolated RNA and reverse transcribed it into cDNA to act as the sequencing template. Sequencing was performed with immunoSEQ multiplex PCR; in TCRdb, only in-frame clones are kept and a portion is missing. The sample shows approximately 200,000 clones, approximately 45% of them seen only once. Treatment defined: oral pan-JAK inhibitor, 5-10 mg twice daily. Peripheral blood and lesional scalp punch biopsies came from alopecia areata patients. This clone was counted a few times. Antigen unknown. Germline CDR1 is SGDLS and CDR2 is YYNGEE. Trimming removed 0 bases from V and 7 bases from J, with 10 bases in between. This CDR3 has 13 amino acids.

This TCR derives from a human donor with alopecia areata. The sample consisted of CD4+ T cells sorted from blood, taken at approximately week 36, from a patient treated with tofacitinib. V usage is TRBV9 and J usage is TRBJ1-2, with a possible D match to TRBD1 (5 bases). CDR3 protein: CASSVAGSSGYTF. CDR3 nucleotide sequence: TGTGCCAGCAGCGTAGCAGGGTCCTCTGGCTACACCTTC.